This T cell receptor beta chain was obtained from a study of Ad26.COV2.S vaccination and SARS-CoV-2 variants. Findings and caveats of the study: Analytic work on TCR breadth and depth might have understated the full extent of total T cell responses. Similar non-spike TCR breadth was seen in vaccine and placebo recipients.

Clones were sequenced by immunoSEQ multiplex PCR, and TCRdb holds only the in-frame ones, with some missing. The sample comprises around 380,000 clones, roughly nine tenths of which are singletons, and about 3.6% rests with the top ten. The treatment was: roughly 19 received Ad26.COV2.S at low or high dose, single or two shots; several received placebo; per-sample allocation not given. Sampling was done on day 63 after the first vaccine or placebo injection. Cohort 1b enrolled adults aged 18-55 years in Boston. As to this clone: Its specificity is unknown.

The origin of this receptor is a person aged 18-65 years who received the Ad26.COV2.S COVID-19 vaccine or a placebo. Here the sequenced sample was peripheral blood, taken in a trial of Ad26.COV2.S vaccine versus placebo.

For the CDR3, the DNA is TGTGCCAGCAGGCTCACGACAGGTATGAACACTGAAGCTTTCTTT. Protein: CASRLTTGMNTEAFF. V and J are TRBV7-2 and TRBJ1-1; D is possibly TRBD1 (6 bases). The V gene lost 6 bases and the J gene lost 0 bases, with 14 bases spanning the gap. This CDR3 has 15 amino acids. Germline assignment: CDR1 SGHTA and CDR2 FQGNSA. Using reference TRBV7-2 and TRBJ1-1 for the parts outside the CDR3, the full variable domain is GAGVSQSPSNKVTEKGKDVELRCDPISGHTALYWYRQSLGQGLEFLIYFQGNSAPDKSGLPSDRFSAERTGGSVSTLTIQRTQQEDSAVYLCASRLTTGMNTEAFFGQGTRLTVV.